The present T cell receptor beta chain was sequenced within a study of blood T cells in healthy people across ages. Study outcomes and limitations: Higher diversity and more naive CD4+ cells were features of long-lived donors, compared to aged donors. Using unsorted PBMCs precluded a conclusive naive versus antigen-experienced comparison.

CDR1 and CDR2 (germline): SGHVS, FNYEAQ. V was clipped by 1 base and J by 6 bases; unmatched bases: 8. The CDR3 is 15 residues long. Together with a sample-barcoded 5' primer, a J-beta primer mix was included in a second PCR lasting 7 to 11 cycles. TCRdb used MiXCR to reprocess the 5' RACE reads, holding one entry per CDR3 protein. The sample has almost 1 million distinct CDR3 sequences; about 53% are singletons. This clonotype came up once. The antigen remains undetermined. Sample: blood. This chain connects TRBV7-6 to TRBJ1-2; TRBD1 agrees at 7 bases. The TCR comes from a woman in her sixties or seventies in good health. The CDR3, as DNA: TGTGCCAGCAGCTTAGATCGGGGGACAGAGGATGGCTACACCTTC. Residues: CASSLDRGTEDGYTF.